These T cell receptor beta chains were read from a single sample in a study of T cells in Graves' hyperthyroidism and ophthalmopathy. TCRdb fed the multiplex PCR reads into MiXCR, producing one record per CDR3 protein. The sample includes roughly 700,000 distinct CDR3 sequences, approximately 40% of them seen just once. The sequenced sample consisted of blood. These receptors were obtained from a woman aged 40-49 years with Graves' hyperthyroidism. Both conserved end residues are part of each CDR3.

J | V | CDR3
TRBJ2-7 | TRBV5-5 | CASRLIQREYYEQYF
TRBJ1-5 | TRBV7-8 | CASSLGRQGASNQPQHF
TRBJ1-6 | TRBV12-3/TRBV12-4 | CASSWRSGPSYNSPLHF
TRBJ2-2 | TRBV6-5 | CASSPTTGVGTGELFF
TRBJ1-3 | TRBV6-1 | CASTKGDSRPSGNTIYF
TRBJ1-2 | TRBV3-1 | CASSPRGRSYGYTF
TRBJ2-7 | TRBV20-1 | CSAREEIAGGPEQYF
TRBJ1-1 | TRBV4-1 | CASSQEDGYEAFF
TRBJ2-5 | TRBV20-1 | CSAMGLAGGRQTQYF
TRBJ1-4 | TRBV19 | CASTGIAGTGNEKLFF
TRBJ2-5 | TRBV7-2 | CASSQGDQRGPETQYF
TRBJ1-2 | TRBV28 | CVTDGPTRGYTF
TRBJ1-5 | TRBV5-8 | CASSKGTSERQPQHF
TRBJ1-1 | TRBV20-1 | CSAQAAGAGWAFF
TRBJ2-7 | TRBV7-9 | CASSLWGAGEQYF